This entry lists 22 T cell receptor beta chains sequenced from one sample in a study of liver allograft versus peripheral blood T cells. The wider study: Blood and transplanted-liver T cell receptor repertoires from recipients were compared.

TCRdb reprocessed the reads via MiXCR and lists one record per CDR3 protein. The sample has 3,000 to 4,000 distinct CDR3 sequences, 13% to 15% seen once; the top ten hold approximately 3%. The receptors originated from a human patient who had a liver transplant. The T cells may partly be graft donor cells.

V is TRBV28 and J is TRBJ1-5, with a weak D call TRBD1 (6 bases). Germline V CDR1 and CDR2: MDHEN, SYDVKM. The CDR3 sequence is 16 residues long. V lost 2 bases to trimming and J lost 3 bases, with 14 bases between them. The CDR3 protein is CASSLRGAGINQPQHF. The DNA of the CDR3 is TGTGCCAGCAGTTTAAGGGGGGCCGGAATCAATCAGCCCCAGCATTTT.

Written as DNA, the CDR3 is TGTGCCAGCAGCTTGGGACTAGGGGGGAACACCGGGGAGCTGTTTTTT. This codes for CASSLGLGGNTGELFF. The chain employs TRBV5-6 and TRBJ2-2, with D perhaps matching TRBD1 or TRBD2 (6 bases each). Germline CDR1 reads SGHDT; CDR2 reads YYEEEE. V was cut by 0 bases and J by 1 base, with 10 bases left in between. The CDR3 spans 16 residues.

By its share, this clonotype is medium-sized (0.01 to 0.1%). CDR3 in DNA: TGTGCCAGCAGGGGACTAGAAGGGGATGGCTACACCTTC. It specifies CASRGLEGDGYTF. The V call is TRBV6-1, the J call TRBJ1-2, with D perhaps TRBD1 (5 bases). This CDR3 is 13 amino acids long. V was pared by 6 bases and J by 6 bases, with 14 bases between. The germline V gene has CDR1 MNHNS and CDR2 SASEGT.

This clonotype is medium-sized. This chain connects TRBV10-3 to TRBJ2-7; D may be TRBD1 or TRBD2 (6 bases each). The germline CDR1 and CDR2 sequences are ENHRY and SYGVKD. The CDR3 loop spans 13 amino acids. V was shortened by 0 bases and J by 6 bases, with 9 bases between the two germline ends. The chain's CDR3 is CAISESEGGEQYF. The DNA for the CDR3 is TGTGCCATCAGTGAGTCGGAGGGGGGCGAGCAGTACTTC.

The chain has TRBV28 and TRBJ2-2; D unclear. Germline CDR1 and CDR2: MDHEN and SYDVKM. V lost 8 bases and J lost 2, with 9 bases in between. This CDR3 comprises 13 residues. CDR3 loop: CASSSSNTGELFF. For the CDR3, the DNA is TGTGCCAGCTCGAGCAGCAACACCGGGGAGCTGTTTTTT.

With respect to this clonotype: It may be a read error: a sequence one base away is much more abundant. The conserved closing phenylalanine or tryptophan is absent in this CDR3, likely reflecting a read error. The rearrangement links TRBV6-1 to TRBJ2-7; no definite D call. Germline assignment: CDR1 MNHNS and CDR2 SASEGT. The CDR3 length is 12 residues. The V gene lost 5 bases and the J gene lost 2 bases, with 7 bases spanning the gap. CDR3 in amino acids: CASSYSTYEQYY. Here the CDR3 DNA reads TGTGCCAGCAGTTACTCTACCTACGAGCAGTACTAC.

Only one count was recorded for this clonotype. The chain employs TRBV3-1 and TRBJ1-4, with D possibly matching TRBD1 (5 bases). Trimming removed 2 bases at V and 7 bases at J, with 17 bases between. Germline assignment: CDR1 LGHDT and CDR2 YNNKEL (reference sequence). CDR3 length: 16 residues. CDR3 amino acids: CASSQPPGRRSEKLFF. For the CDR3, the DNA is TGTGCCAGCAGCCAACCCCCGGGACGTAGGAGTGAAAAACTGTTTTTT.

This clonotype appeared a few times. The CDR3 region is CSVLIPQGGNNSPLHF. The CDR3 nucleotides read TGCAGTGTCCTAATCCCACAGGGAGGGAATAATTCACCCCTCCACTTT. This chain connects TRBV20-1 to TRBJ1-6; weak D call: TRBD1 (6 bases). V was shortened by 7 bases and J by 5 bases, with 21 bases between the two germline ends. The CDR3 extends over 16 amino acids. CDR1 and CDR2 (germline): DFQATT, SNEGSKA (reference sequence).

The CDR3 coding sequence is TGTGCCTGGAGTAGGGCGCCGGATACGCAGTATTTT. It yields the protein CAWSRAPDTQYF. The gene calls are TRBV30 and TRBJ2-3; no clear D. The CDR3 extends over 12 amino acids. V lost 2 bases and J 6 bases, leaving 9 bases between the germline ends. Germline loops: CDR1 GTSNPN, CDR2 SVGIG (reference sequence).

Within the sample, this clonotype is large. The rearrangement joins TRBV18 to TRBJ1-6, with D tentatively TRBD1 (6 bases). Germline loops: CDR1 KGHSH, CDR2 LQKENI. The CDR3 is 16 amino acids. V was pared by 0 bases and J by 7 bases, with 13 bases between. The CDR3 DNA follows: TGTGCCAGCTCACCACCGACAGGACTGGACAATTCACCCCTCCACTTT. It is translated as CASSPPTGLDNSPLHF.

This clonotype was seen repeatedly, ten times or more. CDR3 amino acids: CSASKEYNSPLHF. DNA for the CDR3: TGCAGTGCTAGTAAGGAGTATAATTCACCCCTCCACTTT. This rearrangement joins TRBV20-1 to TRBJ1-6; D gene uncertain. CDR3 length: 13 residues. Between the trimmed V and J ends, which lost 3 bases and 4 bases, there was a span of 7 bases. CDR1 is DFQATT and CDR2 is SNEGSKA in the germline V gene (reference sequence).

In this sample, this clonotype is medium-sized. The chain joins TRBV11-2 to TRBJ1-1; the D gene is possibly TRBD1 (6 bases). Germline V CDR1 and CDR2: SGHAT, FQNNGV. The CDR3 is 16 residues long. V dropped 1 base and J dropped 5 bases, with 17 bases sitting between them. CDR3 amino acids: CASSLASGGDHTEAFF. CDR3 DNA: TGTGCCAGCAGCTTAGCTTCGGGGGGCGACCATACTGAAGCTTTCTTT.

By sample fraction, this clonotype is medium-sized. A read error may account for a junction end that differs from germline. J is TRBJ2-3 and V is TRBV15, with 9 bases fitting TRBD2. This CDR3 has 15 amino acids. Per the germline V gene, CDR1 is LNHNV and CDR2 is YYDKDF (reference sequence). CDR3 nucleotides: TGTGCCACCAGCAGAGGCAACCATCCCGGGACTAGCTGCCTTTTT. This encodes CATSRGNHPGTSCLF.

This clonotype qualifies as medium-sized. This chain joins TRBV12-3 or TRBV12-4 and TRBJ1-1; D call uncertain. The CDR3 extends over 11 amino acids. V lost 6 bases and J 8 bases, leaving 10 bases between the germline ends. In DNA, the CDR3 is TGTGCCAGCAGCCACGGGTGGGAAGCTTTCTTT. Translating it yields CASSHGWEAFF.

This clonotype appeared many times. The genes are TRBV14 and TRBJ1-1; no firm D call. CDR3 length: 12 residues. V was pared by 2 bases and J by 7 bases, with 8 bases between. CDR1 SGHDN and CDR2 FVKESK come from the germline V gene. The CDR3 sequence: CASSQSWGEAFF. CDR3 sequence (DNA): TGTGCCAGCAGCCAAAGTTGGGGTGAAGCTTTCTTT.

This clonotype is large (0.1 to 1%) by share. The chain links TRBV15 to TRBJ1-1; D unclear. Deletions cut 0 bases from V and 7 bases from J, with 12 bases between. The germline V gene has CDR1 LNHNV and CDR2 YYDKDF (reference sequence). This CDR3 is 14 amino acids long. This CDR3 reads CATSRDSRAFEAFF. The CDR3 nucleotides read TGTGCCACCAGCAGAGATAGTAGAGCGTTTGAAGCTTTCTTT.

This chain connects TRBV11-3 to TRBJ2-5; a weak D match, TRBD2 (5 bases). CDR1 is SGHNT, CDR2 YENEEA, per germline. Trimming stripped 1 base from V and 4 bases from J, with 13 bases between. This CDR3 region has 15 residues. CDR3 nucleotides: TGTGCCAGCAGCTTAGGCGCCTCAGGAGGAGAGACCCAGTACTTC. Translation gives CASSLGASGGETQYF.

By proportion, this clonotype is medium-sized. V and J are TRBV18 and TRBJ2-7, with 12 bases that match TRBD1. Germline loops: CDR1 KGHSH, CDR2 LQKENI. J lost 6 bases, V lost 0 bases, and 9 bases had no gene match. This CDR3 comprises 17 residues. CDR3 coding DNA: TGTGCCAGCTCACCACCGCGAGGTGGGACAGGGGGCGGCGAGCAGTACTTC. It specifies CASSPPRGGTGGGEQYF.

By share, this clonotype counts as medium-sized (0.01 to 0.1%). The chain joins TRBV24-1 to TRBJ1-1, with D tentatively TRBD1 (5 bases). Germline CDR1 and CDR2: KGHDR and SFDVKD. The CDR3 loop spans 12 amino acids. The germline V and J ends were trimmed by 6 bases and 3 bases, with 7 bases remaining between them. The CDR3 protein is CATSSGHTEAFF. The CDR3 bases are TGTGCCACCAGTTCGGGACACACTGAAGCTTTCTTT.

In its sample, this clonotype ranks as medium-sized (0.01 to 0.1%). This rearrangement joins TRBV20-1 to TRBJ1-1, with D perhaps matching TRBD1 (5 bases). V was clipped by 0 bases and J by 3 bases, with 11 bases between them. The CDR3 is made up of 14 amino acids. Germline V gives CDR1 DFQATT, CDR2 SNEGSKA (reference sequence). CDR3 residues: CSAREPGTYTEAFF. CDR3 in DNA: TGCAGTGCTAGAGAACCAGGGACGTACACTGAAGCTTTCTTT.

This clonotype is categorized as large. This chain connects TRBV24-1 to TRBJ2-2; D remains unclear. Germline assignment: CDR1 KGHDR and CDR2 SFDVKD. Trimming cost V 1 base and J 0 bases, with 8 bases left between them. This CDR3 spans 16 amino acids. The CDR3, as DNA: TGTGCCACCAGTGATTTAAGAGCCCCGAACACCGGGGAGCTGTTTTTT. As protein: CATSDLRAPNTGELFF.

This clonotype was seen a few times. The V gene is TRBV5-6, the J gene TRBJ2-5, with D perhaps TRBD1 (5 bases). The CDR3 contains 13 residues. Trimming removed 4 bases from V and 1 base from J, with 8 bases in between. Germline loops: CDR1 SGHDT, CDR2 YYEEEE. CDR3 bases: TGTGCCAGCAGCCGGACACTCCAAGAGACCCAGTACTTC. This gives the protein CASSRTLQETQYF.